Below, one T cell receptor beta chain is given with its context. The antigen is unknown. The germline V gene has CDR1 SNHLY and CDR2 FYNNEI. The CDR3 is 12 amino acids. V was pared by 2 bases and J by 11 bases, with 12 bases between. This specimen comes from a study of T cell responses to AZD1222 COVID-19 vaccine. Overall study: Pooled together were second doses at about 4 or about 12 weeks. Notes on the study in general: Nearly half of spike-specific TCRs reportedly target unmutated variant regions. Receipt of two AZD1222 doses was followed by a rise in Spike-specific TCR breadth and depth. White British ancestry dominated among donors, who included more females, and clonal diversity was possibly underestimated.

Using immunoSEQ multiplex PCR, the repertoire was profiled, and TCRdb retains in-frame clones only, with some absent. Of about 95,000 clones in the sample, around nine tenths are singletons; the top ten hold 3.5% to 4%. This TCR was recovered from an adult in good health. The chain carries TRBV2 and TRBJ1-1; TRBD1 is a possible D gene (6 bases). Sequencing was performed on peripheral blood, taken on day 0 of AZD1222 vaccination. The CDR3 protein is CASSESGAGAFF. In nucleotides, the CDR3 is TGTGCCAGCAGTGAATCGGGGGCTGGTGCTTTCTTT.